These 6 T cell receptor beta chains were sequenced from one sample in a study of blood T cells in healthy people across ages. Next came a second PCR, run for about 7 to 12 cycles, which used a sample-barcoded 5' primer along with a J-beta primer mix. One entry per CDR3 protein, called by TCRdb with MiXCR from the 5' RACE reads. This table has about 1 million distinct CDR3 sequences, approximately 25% appearing once. This same sample was also taken into another study, of T cells of mothers and their children.

Specimen: blood. The receptors were sampled from a girl aged 2-10 years in good health.

The chain recombines TRBV2 with TRBJ2-7; possibly TRBD1 for D (5 bases). Deletions cut 8 bases from V and 7 bases from J, with 15 bases between. CDR3 length: 12 residues. CDR1 and CDR2 from the germline V gene are SNHLY and FYNNEI. This CDR3 reads CASGSGLVEQYF. The CDR3, as DNA: TGTGCCAGCGGGTCAGGGTTGGTGGAGCAGTACTTC. Filled out from reference TRBV2 and TRBJ2-7, the complete variable domain reads EPEVTQTPSHQVTQMGQEVILRCVPISNHLYFYWYRQILGQKVEFLVSFYNNEISEKSEIFDDQFSVERPDGSNFTLKIRSTKLEDSAMYFCASGSGLVEQYFGPGTRLTVT.

This clonotype was picked up a small number of times. The V gene is TRBV19, the J gene TRBJ2-7, with TRBD1 as a possible D gene (6 bases). Germline V gene data show CDR1 as LNHDA and CDR2 as SQIVND (reference sequence). V was cut by 4 bases and J by 3 bases, with 10 bases left in between. CDR3 length: 13 residues. The DNA for the CDR3 is TGTGCCAGTAGTAACATGGACAGCTACGAGCAGTACTTC. This encodes CASSNMDSYEQYF.

In nucleotides, the CDR3 is TGTGCCATCAGTGAGATCAGGGAATCTGGGGCCAACGTCCTGACTTTC. Protein sequence: CAISEIRESGANVLTF. The chain joins TRBV10-3 to TRBJ2-6; D possibly corresponds to TRBD1 (5 bases). The germline CDR1 and CDR2 sequences are ENHRY and SYGVKD. Deletions cut 2 bases from V and 1 base from J, with 9 bases between. The CDR3 runs to 16 residues.

V is TRBV20-1 and J is TRBJ2-7; 7 bases match TRBD2. The CDR3 is 14 residues long. V was pared by 0 bases and J by 3 bases, with 5 bases of the junction left unmatched. CDR1 and CDR2 (germline): DFQATT, SNEGSKA (reference sequence). The CDR3 DNA is TGCAGTGCTAGAGATAAGGAGCGGGGCTACGAGCAGTACTTC. Its protein product is CSARDKERGYEQYF.

This clonotype came up a few times. CDR3 amino acids: CASRPTGQSSYEQYF. CDR3 nucleotide sequence: TGTGCCAGCAGGCCGACGGGACAGAGCTCCTACGAGCAGTACTTC. V and J are TRBV7-3 and TRBJ2-1, with 7 nucleotides matching TRBD1. The J call may be in error: the DNA end matches TRBJ2-7 better. The germline V gene has CDR1 SGHTA and CDR2 FQGTGA. The CDR3 is 15 amino acids.

The V call is TRBV7-9, the J call TRBJ2-5, with D unresolved. Deletions cut 3 bases from V and 3 bases from J, with 8 bases between. The CDR3 sequence is 13 residues long. The germline V gene has CDR1 SEHNR and CDR2 FQNEAQ (reference sequence). The CDR3 DNA reads TGTGCCAGCAGCTTCCTCCATGAAGAGACCCAGTACTTC. Translating it yields CASSFLHEETQYF.